This T cell receptor beta chain was profiled in a study of blood T cell repertoires in COVID-19. Looking at the study overall: PBMCs, B-cell-depleted T cells, or T cells provided the cDNA or gDNA that made up the material.

V gave up 2 bases and J gave up 0 bases, with 10 bases separating them. The CDR3 spans 15 residues. Germline CDR1 and CDR2: LNHNV and YYDKDF (reference sequence). Participants were aged 18 to 89 years from approximately 23 US areas. The recovered donors of Cohort 3 showed two negative PCRs, clearance, or symptom resolution. Sequencing used immunoSEQ multiplex PCR; TCRdb keeps in-frame clones, though not all of them. This table has about 130,000 clones, approximately 80% appearing once. The chain links TRBV15 to TRBJ1-1, with D possibly matching TRBD1 (5 bases). Sequences were obtained from PBMCs or T cells enriched from blood (not recorded which). The receptor's source is a man between 50 and 59 years old who had recovered from COVID-19. The CDR3 sequence: CATSRPGTLNTEAFF. The DNA of the CDR3 is TGTGCCACCAGCAGACCCGGGACTCTGAACACTGAAGCTTTCTTT. The full variable domain, its missing parts supplied by reference TRBV15 and TRBJ1-1, is DAMVIQNPRYQVTQFGKPVTLSCSQTLNHNVMYWYQQKSSQAPKLLFHYYDKDFNNEADTPDNFQSRRPNTSFCFLDIRSPGLGDTAMYLCATSRPGTLNTEAFFGQGTRLTVV.